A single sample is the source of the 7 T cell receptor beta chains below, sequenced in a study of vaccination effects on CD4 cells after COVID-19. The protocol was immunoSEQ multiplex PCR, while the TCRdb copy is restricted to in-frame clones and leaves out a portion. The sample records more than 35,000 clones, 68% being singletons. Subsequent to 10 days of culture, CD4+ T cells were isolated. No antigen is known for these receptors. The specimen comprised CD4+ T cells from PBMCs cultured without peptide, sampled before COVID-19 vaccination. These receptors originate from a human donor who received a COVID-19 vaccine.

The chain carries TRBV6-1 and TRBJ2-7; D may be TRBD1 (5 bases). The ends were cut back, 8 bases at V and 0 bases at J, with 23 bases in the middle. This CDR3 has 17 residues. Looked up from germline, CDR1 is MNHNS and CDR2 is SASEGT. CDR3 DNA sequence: TGTGCCAGCCGTAAAGGAAGGGGTGTTCCCAGCTCCTACGAGCAGTACTTC. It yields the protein CASRKGRGVPSSYEQYF.

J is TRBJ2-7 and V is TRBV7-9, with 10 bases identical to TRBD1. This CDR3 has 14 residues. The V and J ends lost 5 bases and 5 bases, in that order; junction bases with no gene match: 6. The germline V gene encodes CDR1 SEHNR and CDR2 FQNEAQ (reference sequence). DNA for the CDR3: TGTGCCAGCAGCCGGACAGGGGGGAGAAACGAGCAGTACTTC. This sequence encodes CASSRTGGRNEQYF. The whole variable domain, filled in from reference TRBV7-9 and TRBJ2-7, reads DTGVSQNPRHKITKRGQNVTFRCDPISEHNRLYWYRQTLGQGPEFLTYFQNEAQLEKSRLLSDRFSAERPKGSFSTLEIQRTEQGDSAMYLCASSRTGGRNEQYFGPGTRLTVT.

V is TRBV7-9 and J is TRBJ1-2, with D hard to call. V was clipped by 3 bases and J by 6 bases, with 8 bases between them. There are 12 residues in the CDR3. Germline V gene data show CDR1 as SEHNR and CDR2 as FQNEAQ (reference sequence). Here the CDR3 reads CASSLASHGYTF. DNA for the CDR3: TGTGCCAGCAGCTTGGCAAGTCATGGCTACACCTTC.

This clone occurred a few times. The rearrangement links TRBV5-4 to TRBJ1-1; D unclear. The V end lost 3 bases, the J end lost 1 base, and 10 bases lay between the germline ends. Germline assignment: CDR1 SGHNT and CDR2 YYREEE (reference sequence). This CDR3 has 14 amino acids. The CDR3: CASSWAVRNTEAFF. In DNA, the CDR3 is TGTGCCAGCAGCTGGGCAGTGAGGAACACTGAAGCTTTCTTT.

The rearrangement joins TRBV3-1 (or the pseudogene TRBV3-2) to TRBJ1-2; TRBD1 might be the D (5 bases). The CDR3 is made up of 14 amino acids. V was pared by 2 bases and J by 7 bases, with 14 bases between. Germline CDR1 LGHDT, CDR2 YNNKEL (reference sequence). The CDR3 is CASSQQGQSRGYTF. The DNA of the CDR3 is TGTGCCAGCAGCCAACAGGGTCAAAGCCGTGGCTACACCTTC.

CDR3 residues: CASSPNSWNQPQHF. For the CDR3, the DNA is TGCGCCAGCAGTCCGAACAGTTGGAATCAGCCCCAGCATTTT. This chain connects TRBV10-2 to TRBJ1-5, with D uncertain. The germline V gene encodes CDR1 WSHSY and CDR2 SAAADI. V lost 5 bases and J 4 bases, leaving 12 bases between the germline ends. CDR3 length: 14 amino acids.

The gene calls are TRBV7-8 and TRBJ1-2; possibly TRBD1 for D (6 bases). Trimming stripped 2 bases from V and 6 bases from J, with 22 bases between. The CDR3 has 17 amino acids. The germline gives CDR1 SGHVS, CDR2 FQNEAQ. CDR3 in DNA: TGTGCCAGCAGCTTAAGGTACCCACGGGGGGCCCAGGATGGCTACACCTTC. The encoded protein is CASSLRYPRGAQDGYTF.